The entry that follows covers one T cell receptor beta chain sequence. With 3 bases removed from V and 13 bases from J, the gap between germline ends came to 10 bases. This CDR3 is 11 amino acids long. TCRdb reprocessed the 5' RACE reads with MiXCR, giving one entry per CDR3 protein. The table records over 400,000 distinct CDR3 sequences, 20% to 25% of them present only once. This entry is derived from a study of T-cell memory formation after mild COVID-19. This rearrangement joins TRBV12-3 or TRBV12-4 to TRBJ2-1; perhaps TRBD2 as D (6 bases). Sequenced sample: PBMCs or a T cell subset sorted from them (not recorded which). This receptor was identified in an adult woman who had mild COVID-19 (a few samples of this study predate the infection). Cell type and time point are not known. CDR3 in amino acids: CASSLGLPQFF. The CDR3 DNA is TGTGCCAGCAGTTTGGGACTCCCCCAGTTCTTC.